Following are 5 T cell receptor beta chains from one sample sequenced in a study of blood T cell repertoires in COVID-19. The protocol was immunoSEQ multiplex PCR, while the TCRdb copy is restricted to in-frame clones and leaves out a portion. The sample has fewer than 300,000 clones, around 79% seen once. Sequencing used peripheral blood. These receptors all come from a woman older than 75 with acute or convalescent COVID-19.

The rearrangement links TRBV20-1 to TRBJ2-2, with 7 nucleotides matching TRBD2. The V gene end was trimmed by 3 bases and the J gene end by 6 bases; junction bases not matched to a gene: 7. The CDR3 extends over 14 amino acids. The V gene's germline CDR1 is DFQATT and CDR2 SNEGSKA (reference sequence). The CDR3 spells CSASLSGGAGELFF. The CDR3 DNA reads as TGCAGTGCTAGTTTGTCGGGAGGAGCCGGGGAGCTGTTTTTT.

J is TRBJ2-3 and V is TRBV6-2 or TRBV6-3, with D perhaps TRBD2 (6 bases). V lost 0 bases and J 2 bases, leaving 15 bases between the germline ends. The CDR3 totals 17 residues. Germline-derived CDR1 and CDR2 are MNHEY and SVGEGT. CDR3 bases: TGTGCCAGCAGTTACTCCCCTACTAGCCGGGACACAGATACGCAGTATTTT. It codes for CASSYSPTSRDTDTQYF.

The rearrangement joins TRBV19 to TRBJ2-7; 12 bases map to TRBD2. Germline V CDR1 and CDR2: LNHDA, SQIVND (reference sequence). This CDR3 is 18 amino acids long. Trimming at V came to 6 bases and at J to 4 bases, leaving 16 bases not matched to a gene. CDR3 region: CASRPGLGLAGPPYEQYF. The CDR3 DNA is TGTGCCAGTAGGCCCGGTCTGGGACTAGCGGGTCCTCCATACGAGCAGTACTTC.

The CDR3 DNA sequence: TGCGCCAGCAGCTTAGCGCCCGGGACAGATAATGAAAAACTGTTTTTT. Protein: CASSLAPGTDNEKLFF. V is TRBV5-1 and J is TRBJ1-4; 7 bases match TRBD1. The ends lost 2 bases at V and 4 bases at J; junction bases unmatched: 8. The V gene's germline CDR1 is SGHRS and CDR2 YFSETQ. CDR3 length equals 16 residues.

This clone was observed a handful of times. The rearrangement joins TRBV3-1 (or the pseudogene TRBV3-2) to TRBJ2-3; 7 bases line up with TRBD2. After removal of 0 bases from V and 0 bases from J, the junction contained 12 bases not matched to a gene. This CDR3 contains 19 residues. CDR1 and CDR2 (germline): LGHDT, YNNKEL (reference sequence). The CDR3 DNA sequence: TGTGCCAGCAGCCAAGATCCCCGACTAGCCCCCCTTAGCACAGATACGCAGTATTTT. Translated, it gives CASSQDPRLAPLSTDTQYF.